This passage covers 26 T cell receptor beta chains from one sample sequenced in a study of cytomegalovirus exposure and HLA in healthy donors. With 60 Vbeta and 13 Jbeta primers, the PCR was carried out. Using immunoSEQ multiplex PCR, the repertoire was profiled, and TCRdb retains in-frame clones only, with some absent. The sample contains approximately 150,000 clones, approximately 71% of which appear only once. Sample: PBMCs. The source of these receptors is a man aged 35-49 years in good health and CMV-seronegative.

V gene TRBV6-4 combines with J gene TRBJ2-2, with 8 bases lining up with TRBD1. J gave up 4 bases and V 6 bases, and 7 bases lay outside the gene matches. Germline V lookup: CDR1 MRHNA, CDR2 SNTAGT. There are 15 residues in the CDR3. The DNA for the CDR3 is TGTGCCAGCAGCCGGGGACAGGCCTCCACCGGGGAGCTGTTTTTT. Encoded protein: CASSRGQASTGELFF.

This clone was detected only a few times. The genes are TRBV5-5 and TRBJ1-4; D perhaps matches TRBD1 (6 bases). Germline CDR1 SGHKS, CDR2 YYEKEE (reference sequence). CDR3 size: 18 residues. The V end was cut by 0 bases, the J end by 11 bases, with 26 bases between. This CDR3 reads CASSLAVVRGFTPGKLFF. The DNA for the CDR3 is TGTGCCAGCAGCTTGGCCGTAGTCAGGGGCTTTACCCCGGGGAAACTGTTTTTT.

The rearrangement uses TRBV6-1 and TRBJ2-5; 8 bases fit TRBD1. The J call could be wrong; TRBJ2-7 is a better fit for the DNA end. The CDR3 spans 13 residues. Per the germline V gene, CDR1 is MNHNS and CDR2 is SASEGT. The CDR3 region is CASLRTGTYEQYF. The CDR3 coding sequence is TGTGCCAGCCTCCGGACAGGGACCTACGAGCAGTACTTC.

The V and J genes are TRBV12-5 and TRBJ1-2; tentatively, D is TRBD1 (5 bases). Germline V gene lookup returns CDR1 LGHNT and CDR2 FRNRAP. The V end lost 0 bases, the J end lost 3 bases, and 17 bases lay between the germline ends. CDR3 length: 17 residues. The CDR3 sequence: CASGLVRVGRADYGYTF. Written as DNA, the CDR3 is TGTGCTAGTGGTTTGGTACGGGTGGGCAGGGCGGACTATGGCTACACCTTC. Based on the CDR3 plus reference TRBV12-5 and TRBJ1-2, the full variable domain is DARVTQTPRHKVTEMGQEVTMRCQPILGHNTVFWYRQTMMQGLELLAYFRNRAPLDDSGMPKDRFSAEMPDATLATLKIQPSEPRDSAVYFCASGLVRVGRADYGYTFGSGTRLTVV.

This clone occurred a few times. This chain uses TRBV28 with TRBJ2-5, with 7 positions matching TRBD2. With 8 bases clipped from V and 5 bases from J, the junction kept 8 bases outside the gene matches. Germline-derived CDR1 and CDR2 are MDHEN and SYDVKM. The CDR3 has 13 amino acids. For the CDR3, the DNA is TGTGCCAGCTACGGCAGTAGCGGGGAGACCCAGTACTTC. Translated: CASYGSSGETQYF. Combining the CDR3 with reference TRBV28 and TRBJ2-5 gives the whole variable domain DVKVTQSSRYLVKRTGEKVFLECVQDMDHENMFWYRQDPGLGLRLIYFSYDVKMKEKGDIPEGYSVSREKKERFSLILESASTNQTSMYLCASYGSSGETQYFGPGTRLLVL.

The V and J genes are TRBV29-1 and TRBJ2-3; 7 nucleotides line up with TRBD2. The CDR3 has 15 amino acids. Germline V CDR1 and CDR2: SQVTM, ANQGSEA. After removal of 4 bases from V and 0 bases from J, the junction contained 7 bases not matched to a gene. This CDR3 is CSVAGLAVSTDTQYF. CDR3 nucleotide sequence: TGCAGCGTTGCGGGGCTAGCGGTAAGCACAGATACGCAGTATTTT.

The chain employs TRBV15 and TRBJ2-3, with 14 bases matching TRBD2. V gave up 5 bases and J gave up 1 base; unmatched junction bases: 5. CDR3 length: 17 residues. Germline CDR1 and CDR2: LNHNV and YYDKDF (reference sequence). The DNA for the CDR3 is TGTGCCACCAGCGGACGACTAGCGGGGGGGGGCACAGATACGCAGTATTTT. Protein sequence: CATSGRLAGGGTDTQYF. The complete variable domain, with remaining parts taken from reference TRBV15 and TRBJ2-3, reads DAMVIQNPRYQVTQFGKPVTLSCSQTLNHNVMYWYQQKSSQAPKLLFHYYDKDFNNEADTPDNFQSRRPNTSFCFLDIRSPGLGDTAMYLCATSGRLAGGGTDTQYFGPGTRLTVL.

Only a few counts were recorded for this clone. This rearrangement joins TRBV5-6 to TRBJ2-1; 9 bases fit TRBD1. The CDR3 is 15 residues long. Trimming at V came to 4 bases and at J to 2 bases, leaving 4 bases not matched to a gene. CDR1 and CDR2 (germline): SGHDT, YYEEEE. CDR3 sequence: CASSMTGGAYNEQFF. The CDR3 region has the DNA TGTGCCAGCAGCATGACAGGGGGGGCCTACAATGAGCAGTTCTTC. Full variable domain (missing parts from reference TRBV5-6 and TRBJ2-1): DAGVTQSPTHLIKTRGQQVTLRCSPKSGHDTVSWYQQALGQGPQFIFQYYEEEERQRGNFPDRFSGHQFPNYSSELNVNALLLGDSALYLCASSMTGGAYNEQFFGPGTRLTVL.

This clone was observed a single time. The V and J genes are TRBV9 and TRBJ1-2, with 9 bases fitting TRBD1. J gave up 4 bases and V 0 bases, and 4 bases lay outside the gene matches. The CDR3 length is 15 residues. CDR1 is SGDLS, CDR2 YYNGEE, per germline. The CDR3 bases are TGTGCCAGCAGCGTAGACCCGACAGGGGGCTATGGCTACACCTTC. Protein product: CASSVDPTGGYGYTF.

The CDR3 nucleotides are TGTGCCAGTAGTATAGATCCAGGGGGCGATGTCTATGGCTACACCTTC. It yields the protein CASSIDPGGDVYGYTF. The chain combines TRBV19 with TRBJ1-2, with TRBD1 matching 8 bases. Per germline, CDR1 LNHDA and CDR2 SQIVND (reference sequence). With V trimmed by 0 bases and J by 4 bases, 7 bases remained unmatched. This CDR3 has 16 amino acids.

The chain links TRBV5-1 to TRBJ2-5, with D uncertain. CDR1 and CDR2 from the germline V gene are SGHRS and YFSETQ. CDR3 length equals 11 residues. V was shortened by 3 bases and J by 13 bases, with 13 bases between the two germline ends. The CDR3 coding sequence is TGCGCCAGCAGCTCCACGCTTCAGCGGTACTTC. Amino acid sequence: CASSSTLQRYF.

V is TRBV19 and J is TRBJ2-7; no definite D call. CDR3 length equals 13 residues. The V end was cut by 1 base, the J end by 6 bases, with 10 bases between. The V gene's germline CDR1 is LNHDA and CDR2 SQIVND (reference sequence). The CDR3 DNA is TGTGCCAGTAGTATAGTCCTAGGCCTCGAGCAGTACTTC. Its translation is CASSIVLGLEQYF.

The CDR3: CASSHADRDNSPLHF. The CDR3 DNA is TGTGCCAGCAGCCACGCGGACAGGGATAATTCACCCCTCCACTTT. V usage is TRBV4-2 and J usage is TRBJ1-6, with 8 bases fitting TRBD1. CDR3 size: 15 residues. CDR1 and CDR2 (germline): LGHNA, YNFKEQ. Trimming removed 3 bases from V and 5 bases from J; junction bases left unmatched: 3.

The CDR3 nucleotides read TGCGCCAGCAGCTTGGCCGAGGCGGGGGCCTACAATGAGCAGTTCTTC. This translates into CASSLAEAGAYNEQFF. The chain has TRBV5-1 and TRBJ2-1; 7 nucleotides line up with TRBD2. J gave up 2 bases and V 0 bases, and 5 bases lay outside the gene matches. This CDR3 is built from 16 residues. The V gene's germline CDR1 is SGHRS and CDR2 YFSETQ.

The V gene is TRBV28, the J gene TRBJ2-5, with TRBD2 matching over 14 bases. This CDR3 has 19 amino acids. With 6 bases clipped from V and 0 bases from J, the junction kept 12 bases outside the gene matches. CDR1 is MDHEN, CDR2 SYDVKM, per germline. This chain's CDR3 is CASSSFWVTSGGDQETQYF. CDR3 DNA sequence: TGTGCCAGCAGCTCCTTTTGGGTGACTAGCGGGGGGGACCAAGAGACCCAGTACTTC.

This CDR3 reads CASSQDLVAGGPREETQYF. The CDR3 nucleotides read TGCGCCAGCAGCCAAGATCTAGTGGCGGGGGGGCCCCGGGAAGAGACCCAGTACTTC. The rearrangement uses TRBV4-1 and TRBJ2-5; 9 bases map to TRBD2. CDR3 size: 19 residues. The junction had 14 bases not matched to a gene; V was cut back by 0 bases and J by 3 bases. Germline CDR1 reads MGHRA; CDR2 reads YSYEKL.

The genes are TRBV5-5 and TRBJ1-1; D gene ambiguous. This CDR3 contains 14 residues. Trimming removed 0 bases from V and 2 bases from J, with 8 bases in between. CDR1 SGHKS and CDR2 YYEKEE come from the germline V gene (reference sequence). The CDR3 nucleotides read TGTGCCAGCAGCTTGGATTGGGCCAACACTGAAGCTTTCTTT. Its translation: CASSLDWANTEAFF.

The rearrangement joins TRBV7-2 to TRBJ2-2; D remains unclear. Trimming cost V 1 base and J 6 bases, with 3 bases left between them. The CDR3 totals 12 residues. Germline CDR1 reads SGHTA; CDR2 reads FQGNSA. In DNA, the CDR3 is TGTGCCAGCAGCTTAGGAGCCGGGGAGCTGTTTTTT. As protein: CASSLGAGELFF.

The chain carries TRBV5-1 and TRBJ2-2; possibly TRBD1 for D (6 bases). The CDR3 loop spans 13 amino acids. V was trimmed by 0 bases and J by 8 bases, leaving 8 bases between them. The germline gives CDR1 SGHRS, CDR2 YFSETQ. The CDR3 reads CASSLAQGGELFF. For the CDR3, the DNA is TGCGCCAGCAGCTTGGCCCAGGGGGGGGAGCTGTTTTTT. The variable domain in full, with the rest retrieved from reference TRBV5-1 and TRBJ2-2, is KAGVTQTPRYLIKTRGQQVTLSCSPISGHRSVSWYQQTPGQGLQFLFEYFSETQRNKGNFPGRFSGRQFSNSRSEMNVSTLELGDSALYLCASSLAQGGELFFGEGSRLTVL.

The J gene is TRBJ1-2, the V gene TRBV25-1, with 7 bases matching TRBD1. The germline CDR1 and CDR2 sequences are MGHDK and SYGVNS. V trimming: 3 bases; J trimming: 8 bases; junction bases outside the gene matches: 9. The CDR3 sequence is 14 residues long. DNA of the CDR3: TGTGCCAGCAGTGATCAGTCAGGGGGAAGAGGCTACACCTTC. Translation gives CASSDQSGGRGYTF.

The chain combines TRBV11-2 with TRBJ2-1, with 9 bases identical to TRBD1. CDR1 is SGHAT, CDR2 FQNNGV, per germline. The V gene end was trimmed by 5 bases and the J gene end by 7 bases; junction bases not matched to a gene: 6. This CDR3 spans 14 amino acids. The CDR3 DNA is TGTGCCAGCAGCCAACAGGGGGCGCTTAATGAGCAGTTCTTC. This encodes CASSQQGALNEQFF.

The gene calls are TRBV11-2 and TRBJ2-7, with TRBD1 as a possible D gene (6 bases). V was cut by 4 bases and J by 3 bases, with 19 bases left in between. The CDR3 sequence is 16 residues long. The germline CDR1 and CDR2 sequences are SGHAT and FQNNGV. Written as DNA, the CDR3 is TGTGCCAGCAGCTCCCCCGGACAGTCGGTAATCTACGAGCAGTACTTC. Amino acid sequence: CASSSPGQSVIYEQYF. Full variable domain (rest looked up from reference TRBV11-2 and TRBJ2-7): EAGVAQSPRYKIIEKRQSVAFWCNPISGHATLYWYQQILGQGPKLLIQFQNNGVVDDSQLPKDRFSAERLKGVDSTLKIQPAKLEDSAVYLCASSSPGQSVIYEQYFGPGTRLTVT.

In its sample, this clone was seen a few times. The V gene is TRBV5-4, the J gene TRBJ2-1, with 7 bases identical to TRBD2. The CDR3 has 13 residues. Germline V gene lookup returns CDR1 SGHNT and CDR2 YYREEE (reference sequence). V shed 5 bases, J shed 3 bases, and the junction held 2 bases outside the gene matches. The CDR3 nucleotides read TGTGCCAGCAGGGCTAGCGGCTACAATGAGCAGTTCTTC. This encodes CASRASGYNEQFF.

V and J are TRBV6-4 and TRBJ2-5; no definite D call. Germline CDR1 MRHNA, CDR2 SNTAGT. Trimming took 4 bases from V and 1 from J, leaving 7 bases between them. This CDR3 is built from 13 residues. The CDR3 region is CASSVRRQETQYF. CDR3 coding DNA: TGTGCCAGCAGTGTCAGGCGCCAAGAGACCCAGTACTTC.

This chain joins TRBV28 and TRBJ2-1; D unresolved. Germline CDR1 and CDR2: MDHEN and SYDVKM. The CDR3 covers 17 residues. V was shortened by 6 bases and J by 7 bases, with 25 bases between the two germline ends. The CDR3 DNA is TGTGCCAGCAGACCCAGGCTTCGATCTCTTCCCCGGAATGAGCAGTTCTTC. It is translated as CASRPRLRSLPRNEQFF.

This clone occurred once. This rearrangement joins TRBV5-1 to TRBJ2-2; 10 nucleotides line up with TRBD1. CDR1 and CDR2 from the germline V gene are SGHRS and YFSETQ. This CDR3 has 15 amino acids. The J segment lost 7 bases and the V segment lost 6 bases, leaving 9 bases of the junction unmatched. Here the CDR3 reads CASTPDRGLNGELFF. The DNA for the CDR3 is TGCGCCAGCACACCGGACAGGGGGTTGAACGGGGAGCTGTTTTTT.